Shown below are 6 T cell receptor beta chains from a single sample sequenced in a study of blood T cell repertoires in COVID-19. Libraries were prepared by immunoSEQ multiplex PCR; TCRdb keeps only in-frame clonotypes and omits some of them. This table has under 110,000 clones, more than 75% appearing once. Sequenced material: peripheral blood. These receptors originate from a woman aged 25 to 39 with acute or convalescent COVID-19.

This clone was found a few times. The rearrangement joins TRBV4-1 to TRBJ1-2; 11 bases map to TRBD1. Trimming took 0 bases from V and 8 from J; bases not matched to a gene: 8. Germline CDR1 MGHRA, CDR2 YSYEKL. This CDR3 contains 16 residues. The CDR3 DNA reads TGCGCCAGCAGCCAAGACCCGGGACAGGGGGGCGGAGGCTACACCTTC. Residues: CASSQDPGQGGGGYTF.

This chain connects TRBV25-1 to TRBJ2-7, with TRBD1 matching over 7 bases. V gave up 8 bases and J gave up 4 bases; unmatched junction bases: 14. The CDR3 length is 15 residues. The germline V gene encodes CDR1 MGHDK and CDR2 SYGVNS. CDR3 sequence reads: CASAPRDSHPYEQYF. DNA for the CDR3: TGTGCCAGCGCCCCACGGGACAGTCATCCTTACGAGCAGTACTTC.

The chain employs TRBV9 and TRBJ1-1; 10 bases map to TRBD1. CDR1 is SGDLS and CDR2 is YYNGEE in the germline V gene. V gave up 0 bases and J gave up 3 bases; unmatched junction bases: 11. The CDR3 covers 18 residues. The CDR3 loop reads CASSVGGTGASGDTEAFF. CDR3 sequence (DNA): TGTGCCAGCAGCGTAGGAGGGACAGGGGCCTCGGGGGACACTGAAGCTTTCTTT.

The count of this clone is one. CDR3 in DNA: TGTGCCAGCAGTTCTAATAGCAATCAGCCCCAGCATTTT. It yields the protein CASSSNSNQPQHF. The rearrangement uses TRBV6-4 and TRBJ1-5, with D hard to call. V was trimmed by 5 bases and J by 0 bases, leaving 5 bases between them. The CDR3 spans 13 residues. Germline CDR1 reads MRHNA; CDR2 reads SNTAGT.

This chain links TRBV19 with TRBJ1-2, with unresolved D. CDR3 length equals 9 residues. Germline V lookup: CDR1 LNHDA, CDR2 SQIVND (reference sequence). Deletions cut 6 bases from V and 7 bases from J, with 3 bases between. CDR3 sequence: CASSIGYTF. The CDR3 DNA reads TGTGCCAGTAGCATTGGCTACACCTTC.

The V and J genes are TRBV6-5 and TRBJ2-3; maybe TRBD1 (6 bases). This CDR3 is 14 amino acids long. CDR1 MNHEY and CDR2 SVGAGI come from the germline V gene. V lost 6 bases and J lost 6, with 16 bases in between. The CDR3 nucleotides are TGTGCCAGCAGCGCACAACAGGGTTTGGATACGCAGTATTTT. This codes for CASSAQQGLDTQYF.